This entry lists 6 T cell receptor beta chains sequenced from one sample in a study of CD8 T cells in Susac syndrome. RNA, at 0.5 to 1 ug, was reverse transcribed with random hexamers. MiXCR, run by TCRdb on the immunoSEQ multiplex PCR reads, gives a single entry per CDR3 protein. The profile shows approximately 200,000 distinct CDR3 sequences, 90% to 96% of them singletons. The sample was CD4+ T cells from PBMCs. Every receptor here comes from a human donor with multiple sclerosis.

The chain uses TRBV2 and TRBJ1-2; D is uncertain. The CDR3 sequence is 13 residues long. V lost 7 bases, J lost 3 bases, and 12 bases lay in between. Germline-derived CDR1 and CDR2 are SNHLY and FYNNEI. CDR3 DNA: TGTGCCAGCAAGGAGGGAAAGGACTATGGCTACACCTTC. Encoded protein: CASKEGKDYGYTF.

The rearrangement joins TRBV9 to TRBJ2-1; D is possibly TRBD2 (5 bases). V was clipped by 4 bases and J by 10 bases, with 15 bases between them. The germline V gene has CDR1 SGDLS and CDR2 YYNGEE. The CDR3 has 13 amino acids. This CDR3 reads CASSPRAGREQFF. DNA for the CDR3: TGTGCCAGCAGCCCGAGGGCAGGCAGGGAGCAGTTCTTC.

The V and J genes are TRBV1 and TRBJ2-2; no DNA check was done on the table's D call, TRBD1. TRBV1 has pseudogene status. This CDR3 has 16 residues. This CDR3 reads CTSSRAGGTNTGELFF. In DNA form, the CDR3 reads TGCACCAGCAGCCGAGCGGGGGGTACGAACACCGGGGAGCTGTTTTTT.

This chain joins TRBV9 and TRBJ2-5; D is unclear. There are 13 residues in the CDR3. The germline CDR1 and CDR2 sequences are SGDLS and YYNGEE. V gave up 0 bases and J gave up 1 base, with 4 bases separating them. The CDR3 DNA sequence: TGTGCCAGCAGCGTAGCACCCCAAGAGACCCAGTACTTC. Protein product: CASSVAPQETQYF.

The CDR3 coding sequence is TGCAGTGCTAGGTTACGGGGTGGGGGCAATCAGCCCCAGCATTTT. The encoded protein is CSARLRGGGNQPQHF. This chain connects TRBV20-1 to TRBJ1-5; D gene ambiguous. The germline V gene has CDR1 DFQATT and CDR2 SNEGSKA (reference sequence). Trimming left V 3 bases short and J 2 bases short, with 14 bases between. The CDR3 runs 15 residues.

CDR3 residues: CASQPGWAYNEQFF. In DNA form, the CDR3 reads TGTGCCAGCCAGCCGGGGTGGGCCTACAATGAGCAGTTCTTC. J is TRBJ2-1 and V is TRBV9, with D possibly matching TRBD2 (5 bases). The CDR3 runs to 14 residues. Germline V CDR1 and CDR2: SGDLS, YYNGEE. V was clipped by 7 bases and J by 2 bases, with 13 bases between them.